This passage covers 19 T cell receptor beta chains from one sample sequenced in a study of blood T cell repertoires in COVID-19. The protocol was immunoSEQ multiplex PCR, while the TCRdb copy is restricted to in-frame clones and leaves out a portion. Among about 280,000 clones listed, around 92% were seen once. The sequenced material came from peripheral blood. The receptor set was obtained from a woman under 40 with COVID-19, enrolled during active disease.

This chain joins TRBV6-2 or TRBV6-3 and TRBJ2-3, with unresolved D. Germline V lookup: CDR1 MNHEY, CDR2 SVGEGT. CDR3 size: 15 residues. The V and J ends lost 2 bases and 2 bases respectively, with 11 bases between them. CDR3 in DNA: TGTGCCAGCAGTTACGGGCAACTCCTCACAGATACGCAGTATTTT. It yields the protein CASSYGQLLTDTQYF.

For this clone: One end of the junction varies from germline; a read error may be responsible. This chain connects TRBV11-3 to TRBJ1-3; D unclear. Germline CDR1 reads SGHNT; CDR2 reads YENEEA. CDR3 length: 12 residues. CDR3 region: CASSPSRNTIYF. The CDR3 bases are TGTGCCAGCAGCCCCTCTAGAAACACCATATATTTT. Full variable domain (remainder filled in from reference TRBV11-3 and TRBJ1-3): EAGVVQSPRYKIIEKKQPVAFWCNPISGHNTLYWYLQNLGQGPELLIRYENEEAVDDSQLPKDRFSAERLKGVDSTLKIQPAELGDSAVYLCASSPSRNTIYFGEGSWLTVV.

The chain is built from TRBV10-2 and TRBJ2-7; the D gene is possibly TRBD2 (6 bases). The ends were cut back, 5 bases at V and 0 bases at J, with 8 bases in the middle. The CDR3 has 13 residues. Germline assignment: CDR1 WSHSY and CDR2 SAAADI. In DNA, the CDR3 is TGCGCCAGCAGTCCCGGGAGCTCCTACGAGCAGTACTTC. It codes for CASSPGSSYEQYF.

This chain connects TRBV6-5 to TRBJ1-5; the D gene is possibly TRBD1 (6 bases). From germline, CDR1 is MNHEY and CDR2 SVGAGI. The ends were cut back, 6 bases at V and 7 bases at J, with 16 bases in the middle. The CDR3 totals 14 residues. In nucleotides, the CDR3 is TGTGCCAGCAGGGACCACAGGGCCGGACAGCCCCAGCATTTT. Translating it yields CASRDHRAGQPQHF.

The chain is built from TRBV28 and TRBJ2-7; TRBD1 might be the D (6 bases). Trimming removed 6 bases at V and 6 bases at J, with 15 bases between. This CDR3 comprises 13 residues. CDR1 is MDHEN and CDR2 is SYDVKM in the germline V gene. CDR3 region: CASRRGGAVEQYF. For the CDR3, the DNA is TGTGCCAGCAGAAGAGGGGGAGCCGTCGAGCAGTACTTC.

The table lists this clone with a count of one. This chain connects TRBV15 to TRBJ1-2; 11 bases fit TRBD1. This CDR3 region has 15 residues. Germline loops: CDR1 LNHNV, CDR2 YYDKDF (reference sequence). The J segment lost 8 bases and the V segment lost 5 bases, leaving 10 bases of the junction unmatched. This chain's CDR3 is CATSSPGQGAGGYTF. The CDR3 coding sequence is TGTGCCACCAGCTCGCCAGGACAGGGGGCTGGAGGCTACACCTTC.

The gene calls are TRBV7-8 and TRBJ1-1, with 8 bases lining up with TRBD1. Looked up from germline, CDR1 is SGHVS and CDR2 is FQNEAQ. With 1 base clipped from V and 10 bases from J, the junction kept 14 bases outside the gene matches. The CDR3 has 16 residues. CDR3 sequence reads: CASSLGGQGAGLIAFF. CDR3 DNA sequence: TGTGCCAGCAGCTTAGGCGGGCAGGGGGCCGGGCTGATAGCTTTCTTT.

The V gene is TRBV6-6, the J gene TRBJ1-2, with D perhaps matching TRBD1 (5 bases). The V end lost 5 bases, the J end lost 5 bases, and 15 bases lay between the germline ends. The CDR3 loop spans 14 amino acids. The germline V gene encodes CDR1 MNHNY and CDR2 SVGAGI (reference sequence). In nucleotides, the CDR3 is TGTGCCAGCAGTGTAACAGGAGCAGTTTATGGCTACACCTTC. Translation gives CASSVTGAVYGYTF.

J is TRBJ2-1 and V is TRBV6-1; weak D call: TRBD2 (5 bases). Germline-derived CDR1 and CDR2 are MNHNS and SASEGT. Trimming removed 0 bases at V and 10 bases at J, with 13 bases between. CDR3 length: 14 amino acids. DNA of the CDR3: TGTGCCAGCAGTGAAGCTTGGAACGGACTGGAGCAGTTCTTC. Translation: CASSEAWNGLEQFF.

The chain joins TRBV7-9 to TRBJ2-5; TRBD2 matches 7 bases. The junction had 3 bases not matched to a gene; V was cut back by 0 bases and J by 2 bases. Germline V gives CDR1 SEHNR, CDR2 FQNEAQ (reference sequence). The CDR3 contains 15 residues. The CDR3 reads CASSLARGRQETQYF. In DNA form, the CDR3 reads TGTGCCAGCAGCTTAGCGCGGGGGAGGCAAGAGACCCAGTACTTC.

V gene TRBV10-1 combines with J gene TRBJ1-2; D not resolved. From germline, CDR1 is WNHNN and CDR2 SYGVQD (reference sequence). With 4 bases removed from V and 6 bases from J, the gap between germline ends came to 15 bases. The CDR3 is 14 residues long. The CDR3 protein is CASSATVQADGYTF. CDR3 nucleotides: TGCGCCAGCAGTGCCACGGTGCAGGCCGATGGCTACACCTTC.

In its sample, this clone was seen a few times. Other DNA variants within this sample encode the same CDR3. The chain combines TRBV28 with TRBJ1-4; D unresolved. Germline lookup yields CDR1 MDHEN and CDR2 SYDVKM. The CDR3 has 14 residues. V dropped 3 bases and J dropped 2 bases, with 7 bases sitting between them. The CDR3 DNA reads TGTGCCAGCAGTTTTCGTGCGACTAATGAAAAACTGTTTTTT. It is translated as CASSFRATNEKLFF.

As DNA, the CDR3 is TGTGCCAGCAGCGAACGGGGGGGCCGGAACATTCAGTACTTC. Translating it yields CASSERGGRNIQYF. J is TRBJ2-4 and V is TRBV3-1 (or the pseudogene TRBV3-2), with TRBD2 identical over 8 bases. After removal of 5 bases from V and 7 bases from J, the junction contained 7 bases not matched to a gene. CDR1 is LGHDT and CDR2 is YNNKEL in the germline V gene (reference sequence). This CDR3 region has 14 residues.

The chain uses TRBV7-2 and TRBJ2-7; possibly TRBD2 for D (6 bases). CDR1 is SGHTA, CDR2 FQGNSA, per germline. The CDR3 runs to 13 residues. V lost 3 bases and J 1 base, leaving 7 bases between the germline ends. The chain's CDR3 is CASSLGLSYEQYF. The CDR3 region has the DNA TGTGCCAGCAGCTTGGGACTGTCCTACGAGCAGTACTTC.

This clone was seen once. The genes are TRBV19 and TRBJ1-5; 7 bases match TRBD1. With V trimmed by 3 bases and J by 6 bases, 2 bases remained unmatched. The CDR3 consists of 13 residues. The V gene's germline CDR1 is LNHDA and CDR2 SQIVND (reference sequence). CDR3 region: CASSMTGFQPQHF. The CDR3 nucleotides read TGTGCCAGTAGTATGACAGGGTTTCAGCCCCAGCATTTT.

CDR3 region: CASSYWVGQGVWETQYF. The CDR3 bases are TGTGCCAGCAGCTACTGGGTTGGACAGGGCGTTTGGGAGACCCAGTACTTC. The chain carries TRBV5-6 and TRBJ2-5; 8 nucleotides align to TRBD1. This CDR3 has 17 residues. With 3 bases clipped from V and 5 bases from J, the junction kept 15 bases outside the gene matches. Germline loops: CDR1 SGHDT, CDR2 YYEEEE.

The chain couples TRBV12-3 or TRBV12-4 to TRBJ1-1; possibly TRBD1 for D (5 bases). V was clipped by 8 bases and J by 3 bases, with 7 bases between them. The CDR3 totals 11 residues. This CDR3 is CASGGDTEAFF. The CDR3 DNA follows: TGTGCCAGCGGGGGGGACACTGAAGCTTTCTTT.

This chain uses TRBV18 with TRBJ1-5; no definite D call. Germline CDR1 and CDR2: KGHSH and LQKENI. CDR3 length: 17 residues. V was pared by 0 bases and J by 7 bases, with 19 bases between. The CDR3 DNA follows: TGTGCCAGCTCACCACCGCCCCAAGCCCCCCCCTGGCAGCCCCAGCATTTT. Protein product: CASSPPPQAPPWQPQHF.

The V call is TRBV10-1, the J call TRBJ1-1; D unresolved. This CDR3 is 13 amino acids long. The V gene lost 4 bases and the J gene lost 1 base, with 7 bases spanning the gap. Germline V gene data show CDR1 as WNHNN and CDR2 as SYGVQD (reference sequence). The CDR3 sequence is CASSVSGNTEAFF. The CDR3 DNA sequence: TGCGCCAGCAGTGTATCGGGGAACACTGAAGCTTTCTTT.